Listed below are T cell receptor beta chains from one sample, sequenced in a study of T-cell reconstitution after alpha-beta-depleted transplantation in children. TCRdb re-derived calls from the PCR reads in MiXCR, one entry per CDR3 protein. Among some 350,000 distinct CDR3 sequences listed, roughly 16% were seen once. The material sequenced was PBMCs, mostly from graft donor cells, taken 360 days after TCRalphabeta/CD19-depleted stem cell transplant. The source is a male patient between 2 and 10 years old who had a stem cell transplant for acute lymphoblastic leukemia, so the T cells may come from the graft donor. Both conserved end residues are part of each CDR3. Fields, in order: clone size, D gene, V gene, J gene, CDR3 protein, CDR3 DNA. The D gene is left open where the match is weak. Part of the rows lack a size; the others show once, few, many or a class for expanded clones.

many	-	TRBV5-6	TRBJ2-7	CASSGILSYEQYF	TGTGCCAGCAGCGGCATCCTCTCCTACGAGCAGTACTTC
many	-	TRBV12-3/TRBV12-4	TRBJ2-7	CASSLQGIVYEQYF	TGTGCCAGCAGTTTACAGGGAATCGTCTACGAGCAGTACTTC
-	TRBD2	TRBV5-8	TRBJ2-1	CASSLVAGVTYNEQFF	TGTGCCAGCAGCTTGGTAGCGGGAGTGACCTACAATGAGCAGTTCTTC
-	TRBD2	TRBV6-1	TRBJ2-7	CASSNFPLAGIDSYEQYF	TGTGCCAGCTCCAACTTTCCCCTAGCGGGCATAGACTCCTACGAGCAGTACTTC
few	-	TRBV5-1	TRBJ2-3	CASSLGGARVTDTQYF	TGCGCCAGCAGCTTGGGTGGGGCTAGGGTCACAGATACGCAGTATTTT
few	TRBD2	TRBV4-3	TRBJ2-5	CASSQTSGSQETQYF	TGCGCCAGCAGCCAGACTAGCGGGTCCCAAGAGACCCAGTACTTC
few	-	TRBV5-1	TRBJ1-5	CASSLGPVGNQPQHF	TGCGCCAGCAGCTTGGGTCCCGTGGGCAATCAGCCCCAGCATTTT
-	TRBD2	TRBV3-1	TRBJ2-1	CASSLPGLAAYNEQFF	TGTGCCAGCAGCCTGCCCGGACTAGCGGCCTACAATGAGCAGTTCTTC
few	-	TRBV10-3	TRBJ2-5	CAISRGNQETQYF	TGTGCCATCAGCCGCGGGAACCAAGAGACCCAGTACTTC
-	-	TRBV24-1	TRBJ2-3	CATSRQEISDTQYF	TGTGCCACCAGCCGACAGGAGATTTCAGATACGCAGTATTTT
few	-	TRBV20-1	TRBJ1-1	CSARVLGCRGTPIRKNTEAFF	TGCAGTGCTAGAGTACTCGGGTGTCGCGGGACACCAATTCGTAAAAACACTGAAGCTTTCTTT
-	-	TRBV3-1	TRBJ1-1	CASSQAKVAGDTEAFF	TGTGCCAGCAGCCAAGCCAAGGTTGCAGGAGACACTGAAGCTTTCTTT
-	-	TRBV29-1	TRBJ2-1	CSVAQTGNEQFF	TGCAGCGTTGCCCAAACAGGGAATGAGCAGTTCTTC
-	-	TRBV28	TRBJ2-7	CASSLRGIYEQYF	TGTGCCAGCAGTTTACGAGGGATCTACGAGCAGTACTTC
few	-	TRBV19	TRBJ2-1	CASSRSQYSYNEQFF	TGTGCCAGTAGTAGGAGCCAGTACTCCTACAATGAGCAGTTCTTC
-	-	TRBV9	TRBJ2-3	CASSGDATDTQYF	TGTGCCAGCAGCGGGGACGCTACAGATACGCAGTATTTT
many	TRBD2	TRBV29-1	TRBJ2-1	CSVGGLATEQFF	TGCAGCGTTGGGGGACTAGCGACGGAGCAGTTCTTC
-	TRBD2	TRBV12-3/TRBV12-4	TRBJ2-7	CASTIAGAWHEQYF	TGTGCCAGCACCATAGCGGGAGCCTGGCACGAGCAGTACTTC
few	-	TRBV16	TRBJ1-1	CASSQFSGGYTEAFF	TGTGCCAGCAGCCAATTCAGTGGCGGATACACTGAAGCTTTCTTT
many	-	TRBV28	TRBJ2-7	CASSTLQGLQYEQYF	TGTGCCAGCAGCACTTTACAGGGTCTCCAATACGAGCAGTACTTC
-	-	TRBV5-1	TRBJ1-1	CASSLALPGDRRRNTEAFF	TGCGCCAGCAGCTTGGCCCTCCCCGGAGACAGGCGGCGGAACACTGAAGCTTTCTTT
-	-	TRBV4-2	TRBJ2-7	CASSQGVQGIYEQYF	TGTGCCAGCAGCCAAGGGGTGCAGGGGATCTACGAGCAGTACTTC
few	-	TRBV29-1	TRBJ2-1	CSVLWGSKGFQQFF	TGCAGCGTTTTGTGGGGATCCAAGGGGTTTCAGCAGTTCTTC
few	-	TRBV5-1	TRBJ2-7	CASSLNRQVSSYEQYF	TGCGCCAGCAGCTTGAACCGGCAGGTTTCCTCCTACGAGCAGTACTTC
few	-	TRBV4-2	TRBJ2-7	CASSQEWGTYEQYF	TGTGCCAGCAGCCAAGAATGGGGAACCTACGAGCAGTACTTC